A single sample is the source of the 24 T cell receptor beta chains below, sequenced in a study of control samples from healthy donors and cancer patients. Sequencing used immunoSEQ multiplex PCR; TCRdb keeps in-frame clones, though not all of them. The data show 90,000 to 100,000 clones, about 80% seen once. The sequenced sample was blood. Receptors were obtained from a woman in her thirties in good health.

The chain links TRBV6-4 to TRBJ2-7; perhaps D is TRBD1 or TRBD2 (5 bases each). Per the germline V gene, CDR1 is MRHNA and CDR2 is SNTAGT. The CDR3 is made up of 19 amino acids. Trimming cost V 6 bases and J 7 bases, with 34 bases left between them. The CDR3 bases are TGTGCCAGCAGCAACATCATGGGGGTAGGGATCAACTTACTGAGGGAGCAGTACTTC. The encoded protein is CASSNIMGVGINLLREQYF.

This clone has only one observation. This rearrangement joins TRBV29-1 to TRBJ1-4; D might be TRBD1 (5 bases). Trimming removed 6 bases from V and 0 bases from J, with 14 bases in between. CDR1 and CDR2 (germline): SQVTM, ANQGSEA. This CDR3 has 15 amino acids. The CDR3 spells CSVLLTGATNEKLFF. CDR3 bases: TGCAGCGTCCTACTAACAGGTGCAACTAATGAAAAACTGTTTTTT.

The chain employs TRBV4-2 and TRBJ2-3; 9 bases map to TRBD2. This CDR3 comprises 17 residues. Germline V gene sequence: CDR1 LGHNA, CDR2 YNFKEQ. The J segment lost 1 base and the V segment lost 2 bases, leaving 7 bases of the junction unmatched. DNA of the CDR3: TGTGCCAGCAGCCAATCCTTTAGCGGGGGTGGCACAGATACGCAGTATTTT. This translates into CASSQSFSGGGTDTQYF.

This clone was detected ten times or more. V usage is TRBV29-1 and J usage is TRBJ1-2; no clear D. CDR3 length: 13 residues. V was clipped by 3 bases and J by 7 bases, with 15 bases between them. Germline V gives CDR1 SQVTM, CDR2 ANQGSEA. The chain's CDR3 is CSVERRLKGGYTF. CDR3 bases: TGCAGCGTTGAGAGGAGACTAAAGGGTGGCTACACCTTC.

This clone was seen a few times. The chain carries TRBV6-1 and TRBJ1-4; no clear D gene. CDR1 and CDR2 from the germline V gene are MNHNS and SASEGT. The CDR3 extends over 16 amino acids. Deletions cut 4 bases from V and 3 bases from J, with 15 bases between. CDR3: CASSVSSRGPNEKLFF. The CDR3 bases are TGTGCCAGCAGTGTTAGTTCACGAGGGCCTAATGAAAAACTGTTTTTT.

The chain joins TRBV5-6 to TRBJ1-6; D may be TRBD1 (5 bases). The length of the CDR3 is 13 residues. The germline gives CDR1 SGHDT, CDR2 YYEEEE. Trimming pared 2 bases from V and 10 bases from J, leaving 10 bases between. CDR3 in amino acids: CASSFQGFSPLHF. CDR3 bases: TGTGCCAGCAGCTTTCAGGGTTTCTCACCCCTCCACTTT. The full variable domain, completed using reference TRBV5-6 and TRBJ1-6, is DAGVTQSPTHLIKTRGQQVTLRCSPKSGHDTVSWYQQALGQGPQFIFQYYEEEERQRGNFPDRFSGHQFPNYSSELNVNALLLGDSALYLCASSFQGFSPLHFGNGTRLTVT.

The chain uses TRBV5-1 and TRBJ2-2; TRBD2 agrees at 10 bases. Germline values: CDR1 SGHRS, CDR2 YFSETQ. J gave up 0 bases and V 3 bases, and 5 bases lay outside the gene matches. The CDR3 is 17 residues long. The CDR3 reads CASSSPGLATNTGELFF. In DNA, the CDR3 is TGCGCCAGCAGCTCGCCGGGACTAGCGACGAACACCGGGGAGCTGTTTTTT.

This chain links TRBV24-1 with TRBJ2-3; D is tentatively TRBD1 or TRBD2 (6 bases each). This CDR3 has 16 amino acids. Trimming cost V 2 bases and J 2 bases, with 13 bases left between them. Germline CDR1 is KGHDR and CDR2 is SFDVKD. CDR3 DNA: TGTGCCACCAGTGATTCTTGGGGGGCATCCACAGATACGCAGTATTTT. Translated: CATSDSWGASTDTQYF.

The V call is TRBV5-1, the J call TRBJ2-3; no clear D gene. The ends were cut back, 0 bases at V and 0 bases at J, with 8 bases in the middle. There are 15 residues in the CDR3. Germline V gene lookup returns CDR1 SGHRS and CDR2 YFSETQ. The CDR3 loop reads CASSLDPASTDTQYF. CDR3 in DNA: TGCGCCAGCAGCTTGGACCCAGCGAGCACAGATACGCAGTATTTT.

The chain links TRBV18 to TRBJ1-4, with 7 nucleotides matching TRBD1. The CDR3 has 18 residues. V dropped 2 bases and J dropped 5; count of bases not matched to a gene: 14. CDR1 is KGHSH, CDR2 LQKENI, per germline. The CDR3 spells CASSPLGVGDSENEKLFF. As DNA, the CDR3 is TGTGCCAGCTCACCATTGGGAGTCGGGGACAGCGAGAATGAAAAACTGTTTTTT.

The chain uses TRBV5-1 and TRBJ2-2; D may be TRBD1 (6 bases). This CDR3 spans 15 amino acids. The V and J ends lost 4 bases and 2 bases respectively, with 12 bases between them. The V gene's germline CDR1 is SGHRS and CDR2 YFSETQ. The CDR3 nucleotides read TGCGCCAGCAGCCGACAGGTGGATAACACCGGGGAGCTGTTTTTT. Translation gives CASSRQVDNTGELFF.

The chain combines TRBV6-5 with TRBJ2-1; possible D gene TRBD1, 5 bases. With 6 bases removed from V and 10 bases from J, the gap between germline ends came to 10 bases. The CDR3 sequence is 11 residues long. The V gene's germline CDR1 is MNHEY and CDR2 SVGAGI. DNA of the CDR3: TGTGCCAGCAGCAGAGACAGCGAGCAGTTCTTC. Translating gives CASSRDSEQFF.

The V and J genes are TRBV6-1 and TRBJ1-4, with D possibly TRBD1 on 6 matching bases. The ends were cut back, 2 bases at V and 8 bases at J, with 12 bases in the middle. The V gene's germline CDR1 is MNHNS and CDR2 SASEGT. There are 14 residues in the CDR3. The CDR3 is CASSENGGHEKLFF. The CDR3 DNA reads TGTGCCAGCAGTGAAAATGGGGGGCACGAAAAACTGTTTTTT.

This clone was detected once. This sequence joins TRBV15 and TRBJ2-5, with 12 bases fitting TRBD2. CDR3 length: 18 residues. Germline loops: CDR1 LNHNV, CDR2 YYDKDF (reference sequence). V lost 5 bases to trimming and J lost 4 bases; unmatched junction nucleotides: 14. The CDR3 is CATSPSPGLAGFGETQYF. CDR3 DNA: TGTGCCACCAGCCCCTCCCCGGGACTAGCGGGTTTTGGAGAGACCCAGTACTTC.

The rearrangement joins TRBV15 to TRBJ2-3, with 10 bases that match TRBD2. After removal of 0 bases from V and 4 bases from J, the junction contained 7 bases not matched to a gene. The CDR3 totals 17 residues. The germline CDR1 and CDR2 sequences are LNHNV and YYDKDF (reference sequence). CDR3 in amino acids: CATSREGASGGSDTQYF. The CDR3 DNA is TGTGCCACCAGCAGAGAAGGGGCTAGCGGGGGTTCAGATACGCAGTATTTT.

A word on this clone: The junction does not match germline at one end; this may be a read error. This chain uses TRBV7-7 with TRBJ2-1; 9 bases agree with TRBD1. The CDR3 runs to 13 residues. Per germline, CDR1 SSHAT and CDR2 FNYEAQ (reference sequence). The CDR3 region is CASSTDRGHEQFF. In nucleotides, the CDR3 is TGTGCTAGCAGCACGGACAGGGGTCATGAGCAGTTCTTC.

The chain is built from TRBV29-1 and TRBJ1-1, with 8 bases that match TRBD1. Germline CDR1 is SQVTM and CDR2 is ANQGSEA. With 1 base clipped from V and 1 base from J, the junction kept 2 bases outside the gene matches. The CDR3 consists of 14 residues. The DNA of the CDR3 is TGCAGCGTTGAAGTTCAGGGGGCGAACACTGAAGCTTTCTTT. Translated, it gives CSVEVQGANTEAFF.

The genes are TRBV29-1 and TRBJ2-5; the D gene is possibly TRBD2 (7 bases). Per the germline V gene, CDR1 is SQVTM and CDR2 is ANQGSEA. The CDR3 sequence is 12 residues long. Between the trimmed V and J ends, which lost 5 bases and 7 bases, there was a span of 14 bases. The DNA for the CDR3 is TGCAGCGTTCAGTTAGGGGGGGGGACCCAGTACTTC. It specifies CSVQLGGGTQYF.

The chain couples TRBV16 to TRBJ2-5; no definite D call. V was trimmed by 4 bases and J by 5 bases, leaving 8 bases between them. Per germline, CDR1 KGHSY and CDR2 FQNENV. The CDR3 runs 12 residues. The CDR3: CASSPRGETQYF. The DNA of the CDR3 is TGTGCCAGCAGCCCCCGTGGGGAGACCCAGTACTTC.

The sample holds one count of this clone. The chain links TRBV15 to TRBJ2-1, with 9 positions matching TRBD1. Per germline, CDR1 LNHNV and CDR2 YYDKDF (reference sequence). V lost 8 bases, J lost 3 bases, and 17 bases stayed unmatched. The CDR3 extends over 18 amino acids. CDR3 nucleotides: TGTGCCACCGCCCGCGGGACAGGGCGTCGTAGAAGCTACAATGAGCAGTTCTTC. This codes for CATARGTGRRRSYNEQFF.

The gene calls are TRBV6-5 and TRBJ2-7, with TRBD2 matching 8 bases. CDR1 MNHEY and CDR2 SVGAGI come from the germline V gene. The CDR3 is 15 amino acids. J gave up 1 base and V 3 bases, and 5 bases lay outside the gene matches. This chain's CDR3 is CASSYGASGSYEQYF. CDR3 DNA: TGTGCCAGCAGTTATGGGGCTAGCGGGTCCTACGAGCAGTACTTC.

The CDR3 region is CASSVGGQGDVYGYTF. DNA for the CDR3: TGTGCCAGCAGCGTAGGAGGACAGGGTGACGTCTATGGCTACACCTTC. The V call is TRBV9, the J call TRBJ1-2, with 8 bases that match TRBD1. Losses at the gene ends were 0 bases for V and 4 bases for J; bases not matched to a gene: 8. The V gene's germline CDR1 is SGDLS and CDR2 YYNGEE. The CDR3 covers 16 residues.

The chain couples TRBV6-2 or TRBV6-3 to TRBJ1-2; D is unresolved. The germline V gene encodes CDR1 MNHEY and CDR2 SVGEGT. CDR3 length equals 13 residues. The germline V and J ends were trimmed by 4 bases and 0 bases, with 6 bases remaining between them. Here the CDR3 DNA reads TGTGCCAGCAGTTCCCACTCTAACTATGGCTACACCTTC. Translation: CASSSHSNYGYTF.

This chain joins TRBV19 and TRBJ1-4, with a weak D call TRBD1 (5 bases). With 5 bases removed from V and 5 bases from J, the gap between germline ends came to 18 bases. This CDR3 spans 16 amino acids. In germline, CDR1 is LNHDA, CDR2 SQIVND (reference sequence). CDR3 bases: TGTGCCAGTAGTTCAGGTAGCCTGGGACCAAATGAAAAACTGTTTTTT. It encodes CASSSGSLGPNEKLFF.